Below, 24 T cell receptor beta chains from the same sample are listed, as sequenced in a study of cytomegalovirus exposure and HLA in healthy donors. 60 Vbeta and 13 Jbeta primers were used in PCR. Produced via immunoSEQ multiplex PCR; TCRdb's table is partial and in-frame only. The table includes fewer than 150,000 clones, approximately 83% detected once. Sequenced material: PBMCs. Receptors were obtained from a young woman in good health and CMV-seronegative.

V usage is TRBV19 and J usage is TRBJ2-1; 9 bases are a match to TRBD2. J was trimmed by 5 bases and V by 4 bases; bases with no gene match: 3. There are 14 residues in the CDR3. Germline CDR1 and CDR2: LNHDA and SQIVND (reference sequence). CDR3 in DNA: TGTGCCAGTAGTAGCGGGAGGGCCGACAATGAGCAGTTCTTC. This encodes CASSSGRADNEQFF. Complete variable domain (other parts from reference TRBV19 and TRBJ2-1): DGGITQSPKYLFRKEGQNVTLSCEQNLNHDAMYWYRQDPGQGLRLIYYSQIVNDFQKGDIAEGYSVSREKKESFPLTVTSAQKNPTAFYLCASSSGRADNEQFFGPGTRLTVL.

The chain couples TRBV6-5 to TRBJ1-2; TRBD1 agrees at 8 bases. Germline V gene sequence: CDR1 MNHEY, CDR2 SVGAGI. The CDR3 covers 14 residues. Losses at the gene ends were 7 bases for V and 2 bases for J; bases not matched to a gene: 6. The CDR3 is CASTRQGSNYGYTF. The CDR3 DNA sequence: TGTGCCAGCACGAGACAGGGGTCAAACTATGGCTACACCTTC.

The chain recombines TRBV7-6 with TRBJ2-3; 10 bases are a match to TRBD2. The germline gives CDR1 SGHVS, CDR2 FNYEAQ. With V trimmed by 5 bases and J by 0 bases, 5 bases remained unmatched. The CDR3 totals 16 residues. CDR3 bases: TGTGCCAGCAGCAACTCAGCGGGAGGGAGCACAGATACGCAGTATTTT. Residues: CASSNSAGGSTDTQYF.

The chain links TRBV18 to TRBJ2-2; 7 nucleotides align to TRBD1. Germline V gene lookup returns CDR1 KGHSH and CDR2 LQKENI. This CDR3 contains 15 residues. With V trimmed by 2 bases and J by 4 bases, 4 bases remained unmatched. CDR3 nucleotide sequence: TGTGCCAGCTCACCAGACAGGGCGGGCACCGGGGAGCTGTTTTTT. Protein product: CASSPDRAGTGELFF.

CDR3 amino acids: CASSAGGGAGTQYF. Here the CDR3 DNA reads TGTGCCAGCAGCGCAGGCGGGGGCGCGGGGACCCAGTACTTC. The J gene is TRBJ2-5, the V gene TRBV9, with a weak D call TRBD2 (7 bases). Germline-derived CDR1 and CDR2 are SGDLS and YYNGEE. Trimming removed 3 bases from V and 7 bases from J, with 16 bases in between. CDR3 length equals 14 residues.

This clone was seen more than once but under ten times. The chain uses TRBV4-3 and TRBJ1-1; D is possibly TRBD1 (5 bases). Trimming removed 2 bases at V and 7 bases at J, with 11 bases between. Germline assignment: CDR1 LGHNA and CDR2 YSLEER. This CDR3 is 13 amino acids long. The DNA for the CDR3 is TGCGCCAGCAGCCAACAGGGAAGGGGTGAAGCTTTCTTT. Its translation is CASSQQGRGEAFF.

The chain joins TRBV15 to TRBJ1-5; the match to TRBD1 covers 10 bases. The CDR3 has 18 residues. Germline values: CDR1 LNHNV, CDR2 YYDKDF (reference sequence). Trimming removed 5 bases from V and 4 bases from J; junction bases left unmatched: 14. This CDR3 reads CATSGRAGTGERNQPQHF. CDR3 nucleotide sequence: TGTGCCACCAGCGGCAGAGCCGGGACAGGGGAGAGGAATCAGCCCCAGCATTTT.

The chain employs TRBV9 and TRBJ1-1, with 9 bases matching TRBD1. The germline V gene encodes CDR1 SGDLS and CDR2 YYNGEE. V was clipped by 4 bases and J by 5 bases; unmatched bases: 12. The CDR3 contains 16 residues. CDR3 in DNA: TGTGCCAGCAGCCCTGCCTCCGGACAGGGGAAGACTGAAGCTTTCTTT. Protein product: CASSPASGQGKTEAFF. Drawing the rest from reference TRBV9 and TRBJ1-1, the complete variable domain is DSGVTQTPKHLITATGQRVTLRCSPRSGDLSVYWYQQSLDQGLQFLIQYYNGEERAKGNILERFSAQQFPDLHSELNLSSLELGDSALYFCASSPASGQGKTEAFFGQGTRLTVV.

The rearrangement links TRBV5-1 to TRBJ1-2, with D possibly being TRBD1 (5 bases). Germline V gene lookup returns CDR1 SGHRS and CDR2 YFSETQ. V was cut by 2 bases and J by 4 bases, with 15 bases left in between. This CDR3 contains 15 residues. The CDR3 loop is CASSLGAAGLYGYTF. The CDR3 bases are TGCGCCAGCAGCTTAGGGGCAGCTGGCCTCTATGGCTACACCTTC.

The chain carries TRBV6-6 and TRBJ2-3; perhaps TRBD1 as D (5 bases). The CDR3 extends over 13 amino acids. The V gene's germline CDR1 is MNHNY and CDR2 SVGAGI (reference sequence). Trimming stripped 2 bases from V and 6 bases from J, with 9 bases between. The CDR3 region is CASSYPGSDTQYF. CDR3 coding DNA: TGTGCCAGCAGTTACCCAGGGTCGGATACGCAGTATTTT.

V usage is TRBV5-1 and J usage is TRBJ1-1; a possible D gene is TRBD1 (6 bases). Germline V gene lookup returns CDR1 SGHRS and CDR2 YFSETQ. The CDR3 extends over 13 amino acids. V lost 4 bases, J lost 5 bases, and 12 bases lay in between. CDR3 sequence (DNA): TGCGCCAGCAGCAACGCGAGGGGGACTGAAGCTTTCTTT. Encoded protein: CASSNARGTEAFF.

The chain joins TRBV11-3 to TRBJ2-7; 8 nucleotides align to TRBD1. The CDR3 is 14 residues long. Per germline, CDR1 SGHNT and CDR2 YENEEA. With 4 bases clipped from V and 6 bases from J, the junction kept 8 bases outside the gene matches. In nucleotides, the CDR3 is TGTGCCAGCAGCTCGTGGACAGGGAATTCCGAGCAGTACGTC. It specifies CASSSWTGNSEQYV.

The chain is built from TRBV29-1 and TRBJ1-2; no clear D gene. Trimming took 4 bases from V and 8 from J, leaving 14 bases between them. The germline V gene encodes CDR1 SQVTM and CDR2 ANQGSEA. CDR3 length: 12 amino acids. The CDR3 loop reads CSVGFQVQGYTF. The CDR3 nucleotides read TGCAGCGTTGGGTTTCAGGTCCAAGGCTACACCTTC.

This chain connects TRBV7-9 to TRBJ2-3, with D possibly TRBD1 on 5 matching bases. This CDR3 is 14 amino acids long. In germline, CDR1 is SEHNR, CDR2 FQNEAQ (reference sequence). Deletions cut 5 bases from V and 2 bases from J, with 11 bases between. CDR3 sequence: CASSPRTFTDTQYF. The CDR3, as DNA: TGTGCCAGCAGCCCTAGGACATTCACAGATACGCAGTATTTT.

V usage is TRBV18 and J usage is TRBJ1-2; D might be TRBD1 (5 bases). The V end was cut by 2 bases, the J end by 4 bases, with 17 bases between. The CDR3 sequence is 16 residues long. The germline gives CDR1 KGHSH, CDR2 LQKENI. CDR3: CASSPTRFGGVYGYTF. CDR3 DNA: TGTGCCAGCTCACCAACGCGGTTCGGGGGTGTCTATGGCTACACCTTC. Combining the CDR3 with reference TRBV18 and TRBJ1-2 gives the whole variable domain NAGVMQNPRHLVRRRGQEARLRCSPMKGHSHVYWYRQLPEEGLKFMVYLQKENIIDESGMPKERFSAEFPKEGPSILRIQQVVRGDSAAYFCASSPTRFGGVYGYTFGSGTRLTVV.

This clone turned up a few times. This chain connects TRBV4-1 to TRBJ1-1; D perhaps matches TRBD1 (5 bases). V lost 0 bases, J lost 1 base, and 15 bases lay in between. The CDR3 consists of 17 residues. Germline values: CDR1 MGHRA, CDR2 YSYEKL. The CDR3 region is CASSQDSGGLTNTEAFF. The CDR3 nucleotides read TGCGCCAGCAGCCAAGATTCGGGGGGACTAACGAACACTGAAGCTTTCTTT.

The rearrangement joins TRBV18 to TRBJ1-4; the match to TRBD1 covers 7 bases. V was clipped by 5 bases and J by 4 bases; unmatched bases: 4. The CDR3 spans 14 residues. Looked up from germline, CDR1 is KGHSH and CDR2 is LQKENI. The CDR3 DNA reads TGTGCCAGCTCATGGGGACAGAATAATGAAAAACTGTTTTTT. Protein: CASSWGQNNEKLFF.

Turning to this clone: An end of the junction does not agree with germline; a read error may underlie this. Other nucleotide sequences from this sample produce the same CDR3. J is TRBJ1-1 and V is TRBV4-1; D remains unclear. Germline V gives CDR1 MGHRA, CDR2 YSYEKL. The CDR3 has 12 amino acids. CDR3 DNA sequence: TGCGCCAGCAGCCAAGGCGGCAGCGAAGCTTTCTTC. Encoded protein: CASSQGGSEAFF.

The CDR3 coding sequence is TGTGCCAGCAGTTTGCCCCATATTCAGGGGCAGTACTTC. Amino acids: CASSLPHIQGQYF. This rearrangement joins TRBV28 to TRBJ2-7; TRBD1 might be the D (5 bases). Germline V gene lookup returns CDR1 MDHEN and CDR2 SYDVKM. Trimming cost V 3 bases and J 9 bases, with 15 bases left between them. The CDR3 length is 13 residues.

Points on this clone: Germline is not matched at one junction end, which may reflect a read error. The V gene is TRBV11-3, the J gene TRBJ1-1; D remains unclear. Germline loops: CDR1 SGHNT, CDR2 YENEEA. The CDR3 is 14 amino acids. The CDR3 protein is CASSLDTLNTEAFF. CDR3 DNA: TGTGCCAGCAGCCTAGACACTCTCAACACTGAAGCTTTCTTT.

The gene calls are TRBV11-2 and TRBJ1-2; 7 nucleotides align to TRBD1. Germline values: CDR1 SGHAT, CDR2 FQNNGV. This CDR3 comprises 15 residues. J gave up 0 bases and V 6 bases, and 7 bases lay outside the gene matches. This CDR3 is CASSPDRTSNYGYTF. The CDR3 DNA is TGTGCCAGCAGTCCGGACAGGACCTCTAACTATGGCTACACCTTC.

This chain connects TRBV6-6 to TRBJ1-6; maybe TRBD1 (5 bases). Trimming stripped 0 bases from V and 8 bases from J, with 11 bases between. Germline V gene lookup returns CDR1 MNHNY and CDR2 SVGAGI (reference sequence). The CDR3 spans 15 residues. In DNA form, the CDR3 reads TGTGCCAGCAGTTACTCGAACCCGGGGGATTCACCCCTCCACTTT. This gives the protein CASSYSNPGDSPLHF.

The chain carries TRBV6-1 and TRBJ1-1; D gene ambiguous. The CDR3 has 14 amino acids. Germline CDR1 is MNHNS and CDR2 is SASEGT. V was pared by 4 bases and J by 1 base, with 10 bases between. For the CDR3, the DNA is TGTGCCAGCAGTGTTCAGACATCGAACACTGAAGCTTTCTTT. Protein: CASSVQTSNTEAFF.

This clone was detected once. The V call is TRBV14, the J call TRBJ2-7; 11 bases fit TRBD1. Trimming took 4 bases from V and 0 from J; bases not matched to a gene: 8. This CDR3 contains 17 residues. Germline V gene lookup returns CDR1 SGHDN and CDR2 FVKESK. CDR3 in DNA: TGTGCCAGCAGCCCCGGGACAGGGGGTAGGAGCTCCTACGAGCAGTACTTC. As protein: CASSPGTGGRSSYEQYF.